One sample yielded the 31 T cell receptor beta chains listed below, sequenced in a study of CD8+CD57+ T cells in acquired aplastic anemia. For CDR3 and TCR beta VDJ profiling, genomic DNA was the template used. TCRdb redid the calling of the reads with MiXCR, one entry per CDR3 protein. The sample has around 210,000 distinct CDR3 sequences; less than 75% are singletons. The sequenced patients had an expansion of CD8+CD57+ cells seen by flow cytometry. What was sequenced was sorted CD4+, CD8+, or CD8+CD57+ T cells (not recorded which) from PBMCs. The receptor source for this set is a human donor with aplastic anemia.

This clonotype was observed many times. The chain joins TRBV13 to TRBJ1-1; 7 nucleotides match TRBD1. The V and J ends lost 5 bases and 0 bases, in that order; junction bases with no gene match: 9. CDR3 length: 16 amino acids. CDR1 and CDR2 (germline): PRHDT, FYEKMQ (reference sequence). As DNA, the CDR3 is TGTGCCAGCAGCATGACAGGGAGCGACTTGAACACTGAAGCTTTCTTT. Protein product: CASSMTGSDLNTEAFF.

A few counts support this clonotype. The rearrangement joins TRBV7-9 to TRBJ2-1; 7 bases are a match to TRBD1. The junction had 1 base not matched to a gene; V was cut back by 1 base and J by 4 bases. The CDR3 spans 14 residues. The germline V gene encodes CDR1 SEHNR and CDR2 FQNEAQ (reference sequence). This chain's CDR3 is CASSLGTGYNEQFF. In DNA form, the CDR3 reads TGTGCCAGCAGCTTAGGGACAGGTTACAATGAGCAGTTCTTC.

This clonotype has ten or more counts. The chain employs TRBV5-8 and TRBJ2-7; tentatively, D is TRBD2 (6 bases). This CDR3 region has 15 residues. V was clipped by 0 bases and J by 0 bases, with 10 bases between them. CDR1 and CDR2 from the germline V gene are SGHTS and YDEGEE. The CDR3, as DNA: TGTGCCAGCAGCTTGGACCGCGGGGACTCCTACGAGCAGTACTTC. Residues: CASSLDRGDSYEQYF.

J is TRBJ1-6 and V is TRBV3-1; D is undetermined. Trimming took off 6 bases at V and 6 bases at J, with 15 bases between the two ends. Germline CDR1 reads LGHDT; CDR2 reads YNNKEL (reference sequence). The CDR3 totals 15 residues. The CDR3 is CASSPTGGVNSPLHF. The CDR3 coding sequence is TGTGCCAGCAGTCCGACCGGTGGGGTTAATTCACCCCTCCACTTT.

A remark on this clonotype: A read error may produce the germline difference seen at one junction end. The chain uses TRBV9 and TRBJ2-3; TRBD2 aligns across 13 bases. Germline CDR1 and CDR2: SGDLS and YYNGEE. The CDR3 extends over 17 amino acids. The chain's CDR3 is CASSVGRLAGGADTRYF. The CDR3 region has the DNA TGTGCCAGCAGCGTAGGAAGACTAGCGGGGGGCGCAGATACGCGGTATTTT.

The CDR3 bases are TGCGCCAGCAGCCGCTCTACCACCGGGGAGCTGTTTTTT. This gives the protein CASSRSTTGELFF. The chain combines TRBV5-1 with TRBJ2-2; D is undetermined. CDR3 length: 13 residues. Trimming took 4 bases from V and 4 from J, leaving 8 bases between them. The germline V gene encodes CDR1 SGHRS and CDR2 YFSETQ.

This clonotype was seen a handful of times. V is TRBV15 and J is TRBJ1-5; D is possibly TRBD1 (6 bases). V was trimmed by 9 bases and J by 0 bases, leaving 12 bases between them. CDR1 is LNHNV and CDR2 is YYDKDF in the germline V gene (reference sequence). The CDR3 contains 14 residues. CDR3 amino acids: CATGRTDSNQPQHF. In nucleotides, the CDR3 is TGTGCCACGGGGAGGACAGATAGCAATCAGCCCCAGCATTTT.

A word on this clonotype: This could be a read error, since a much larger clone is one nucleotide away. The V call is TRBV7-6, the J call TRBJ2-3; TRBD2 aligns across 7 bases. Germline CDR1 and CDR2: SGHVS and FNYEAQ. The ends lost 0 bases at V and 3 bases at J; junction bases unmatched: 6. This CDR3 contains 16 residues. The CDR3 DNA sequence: TGTGCCAGCAGCTTAGCCGGGGACTACAGAACAGATACGCAGTATTTT. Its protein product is CASSLAGDYRTDTQYF.

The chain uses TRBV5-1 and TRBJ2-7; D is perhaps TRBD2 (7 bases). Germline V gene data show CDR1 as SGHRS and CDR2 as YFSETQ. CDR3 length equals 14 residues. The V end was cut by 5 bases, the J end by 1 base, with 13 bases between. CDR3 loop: CASSSGGESYEQYF. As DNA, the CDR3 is TGCGCCAGCAGTTCGGGGGGCGAATCCTACGAGCAGTACTTC.

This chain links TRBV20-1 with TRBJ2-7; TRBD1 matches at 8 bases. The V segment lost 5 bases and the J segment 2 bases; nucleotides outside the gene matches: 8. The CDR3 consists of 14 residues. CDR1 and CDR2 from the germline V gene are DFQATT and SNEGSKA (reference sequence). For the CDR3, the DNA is TGCAGTGCTGAAAGGGACAGGTCTACCTACGAGCAGTACTTC. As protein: CSAERDRSTYEQYF.

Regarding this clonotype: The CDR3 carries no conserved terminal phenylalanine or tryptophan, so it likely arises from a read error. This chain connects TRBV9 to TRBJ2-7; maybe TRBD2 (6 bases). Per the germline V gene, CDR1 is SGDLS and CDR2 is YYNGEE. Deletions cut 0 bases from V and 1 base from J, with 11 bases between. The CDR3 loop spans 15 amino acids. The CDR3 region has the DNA TGTGCCAGCAGCGTAGGCGGGGCTGCGTCCTACGAGCAGTACCTC. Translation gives CASSVGGAASYEQYL.

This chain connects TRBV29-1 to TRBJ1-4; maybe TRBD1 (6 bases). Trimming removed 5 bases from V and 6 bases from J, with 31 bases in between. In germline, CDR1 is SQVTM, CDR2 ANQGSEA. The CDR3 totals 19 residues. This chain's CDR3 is CSVYSRALVGGIADEKLFF. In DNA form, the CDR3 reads TGCAGCGTTTATTCTCGGGCTCTTGTTGGGGGCATCGCAGATGAAAAACTGTTTTTT.

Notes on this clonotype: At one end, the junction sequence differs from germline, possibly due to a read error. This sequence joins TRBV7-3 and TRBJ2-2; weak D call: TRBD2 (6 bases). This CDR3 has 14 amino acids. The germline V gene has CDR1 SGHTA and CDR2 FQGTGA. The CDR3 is CASSLGGVGGEPFF. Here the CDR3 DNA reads TGTGCCAGCAGCTTAGGAGGGGTCGGCGGGGAGCCGTTTTTT.

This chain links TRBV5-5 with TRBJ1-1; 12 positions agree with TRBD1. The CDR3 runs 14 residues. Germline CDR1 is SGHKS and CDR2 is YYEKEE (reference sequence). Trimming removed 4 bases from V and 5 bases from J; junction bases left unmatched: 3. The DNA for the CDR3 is TGTGCCAGCAGCGGGGACAGGGGGCTAACTGAAGCTTTCTTT. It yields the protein CASSGDRGLTEAFF.

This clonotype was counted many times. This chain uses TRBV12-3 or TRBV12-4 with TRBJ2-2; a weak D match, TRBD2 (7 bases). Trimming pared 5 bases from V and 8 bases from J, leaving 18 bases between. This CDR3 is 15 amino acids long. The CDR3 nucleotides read TGTGCCAGCAGTGCCGCGGGGGCGGGTCCTGGGGAGCTGTTTTTT. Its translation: CASSAAGAGPGELFF.

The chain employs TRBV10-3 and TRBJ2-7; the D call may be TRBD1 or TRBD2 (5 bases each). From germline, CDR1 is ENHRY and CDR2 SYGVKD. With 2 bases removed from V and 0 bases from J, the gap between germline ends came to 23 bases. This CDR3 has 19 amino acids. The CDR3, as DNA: TGTGCCATCAGTGAGGAAAGTGGGGGTGCACCTCCGTGCTCCTACGAGCAGTACTTC. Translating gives CAISEESGGAPPCSYEQYF.

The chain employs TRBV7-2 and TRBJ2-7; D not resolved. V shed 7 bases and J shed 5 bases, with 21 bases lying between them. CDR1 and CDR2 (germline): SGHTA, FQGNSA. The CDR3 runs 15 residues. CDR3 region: CASTSVDGRRNEQYF. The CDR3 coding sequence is TGTGCCAGCACTTCTGTGGACGGACGGCGCAACGAGCAGTACTTC.

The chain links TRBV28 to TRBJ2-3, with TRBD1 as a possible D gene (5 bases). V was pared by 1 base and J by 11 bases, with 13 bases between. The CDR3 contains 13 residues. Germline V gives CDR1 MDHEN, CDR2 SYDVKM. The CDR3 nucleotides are TGTGCCAGCAGTTTATCGGCGGACAATGAGCAGTATTTT. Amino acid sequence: CASSLSADNEQYF.

The CDR3 bases are TGCGCCAGCAGTGAGCAACAGTATTCACCCCTCCACTTT. Translation: CASSEQQYSPLHF. J is TRBJ1-6 and V is TRBV10-1, with D hard to call. Germline CDR1 is WNHNN and CDR2 is SYGVQD (reference sequence). The CDR3 spans 13 residues. V lost 2 bases to trimming and J lost 8 bases, with 7 bases between them.

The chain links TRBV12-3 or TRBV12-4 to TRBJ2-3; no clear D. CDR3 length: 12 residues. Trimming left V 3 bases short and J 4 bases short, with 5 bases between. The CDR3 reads CASSFLADTQYF. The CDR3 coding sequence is TGTGCCAGCAGTTTCCTCGCAGATACGCAGTATTTT.

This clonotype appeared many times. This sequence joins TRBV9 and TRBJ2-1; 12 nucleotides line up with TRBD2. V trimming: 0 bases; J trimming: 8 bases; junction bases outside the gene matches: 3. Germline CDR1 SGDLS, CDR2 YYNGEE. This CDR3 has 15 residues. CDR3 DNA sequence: TGTGCCAGCAGCGTAGTGGCTAGCGGGGGGGATGAGCAGTTCTTC. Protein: CASSVVASGGDEQFF.

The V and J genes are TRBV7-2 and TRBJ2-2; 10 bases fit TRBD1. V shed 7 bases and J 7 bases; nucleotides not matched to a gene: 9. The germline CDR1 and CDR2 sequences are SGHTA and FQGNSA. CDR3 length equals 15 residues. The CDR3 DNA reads TGTGCCAGCACCTCGGGACAGGGGTGGGGCGGGGAGCTGTTTTTT. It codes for CASTSGQGWGGELFF.

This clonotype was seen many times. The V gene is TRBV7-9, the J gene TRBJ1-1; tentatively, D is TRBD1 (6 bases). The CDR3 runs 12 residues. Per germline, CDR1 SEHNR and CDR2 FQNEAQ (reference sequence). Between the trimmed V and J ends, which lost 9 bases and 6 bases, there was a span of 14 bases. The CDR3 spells CASSLGGAEAFF. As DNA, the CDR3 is TGTGCCAGTAGCCTGGGGGGCGCTGAAGCTTTCTTT.

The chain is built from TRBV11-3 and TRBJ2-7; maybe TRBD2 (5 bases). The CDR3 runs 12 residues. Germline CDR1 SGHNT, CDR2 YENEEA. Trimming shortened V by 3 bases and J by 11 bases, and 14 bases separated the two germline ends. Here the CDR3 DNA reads TGTGCCAGCAGCTTGCGTCGAGGGAGCGAGTACTTC. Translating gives CASSLRRGSEYF.

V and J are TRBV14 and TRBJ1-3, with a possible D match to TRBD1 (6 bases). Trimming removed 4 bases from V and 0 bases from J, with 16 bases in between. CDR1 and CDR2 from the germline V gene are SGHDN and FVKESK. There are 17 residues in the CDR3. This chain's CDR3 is CASSPYPTGSSGNTIYF. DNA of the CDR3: TGTGCCAGCAGCCCCTACCCCACAGGGAGCTCTGGAAACACCATATATTTT. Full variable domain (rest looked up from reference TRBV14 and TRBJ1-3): EAGVTQFPSHSVIEKGQTVTLRCDPISGHDNLYWYRRVMGKEIKFLLHFVKESKQDESGMPNNRFLAERTGGTYSTLKVQPAELEDSGVYFCASSPYPTGSSGNTIYFGEGSWLTVV.

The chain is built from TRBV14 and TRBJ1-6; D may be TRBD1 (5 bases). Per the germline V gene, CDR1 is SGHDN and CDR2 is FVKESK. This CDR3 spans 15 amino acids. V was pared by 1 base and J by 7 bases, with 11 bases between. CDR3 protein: CASSQGGRANSPLHF. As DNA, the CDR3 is TGTGCCAGCAGCCAAGGGGGCAGGGCGAATTCACCCCTCCACTTT.

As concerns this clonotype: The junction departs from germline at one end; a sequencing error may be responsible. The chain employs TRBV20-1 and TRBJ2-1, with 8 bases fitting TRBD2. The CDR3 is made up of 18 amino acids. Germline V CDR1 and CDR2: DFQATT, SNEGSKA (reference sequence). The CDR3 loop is CSARDYVRAGGSYNEQFF. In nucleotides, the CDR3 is TGCAGCGCTAGAGACTACGTGAGGGCGGGGGGCAGCTACAATGAGCAGTTCTTC.

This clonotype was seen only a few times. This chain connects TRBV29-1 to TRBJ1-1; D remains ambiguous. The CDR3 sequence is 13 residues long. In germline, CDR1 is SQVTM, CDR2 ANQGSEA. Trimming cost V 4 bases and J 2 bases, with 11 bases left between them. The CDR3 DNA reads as TGCAGCGTTGTTGGATTGTATAACACTGAAGCTTTCTTT. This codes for CSVVGLYNTEAFF.

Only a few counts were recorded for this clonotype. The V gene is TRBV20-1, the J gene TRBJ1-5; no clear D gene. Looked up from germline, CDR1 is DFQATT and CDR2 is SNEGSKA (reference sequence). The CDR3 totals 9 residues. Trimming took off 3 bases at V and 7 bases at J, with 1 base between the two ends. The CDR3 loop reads CSASQPQHF. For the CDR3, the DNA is TGCAGTGCTAGCCAGCCCCAGCATTTT.

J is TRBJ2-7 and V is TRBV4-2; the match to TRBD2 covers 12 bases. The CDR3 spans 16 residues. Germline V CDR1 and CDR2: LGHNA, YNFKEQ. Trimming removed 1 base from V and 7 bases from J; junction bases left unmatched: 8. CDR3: CASSQGLAGGPREQYF. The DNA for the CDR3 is TGTGCCAGCAGCCAAGGCCTAGCGGGGGGGCCAAGGGAGCAGTACTTC.

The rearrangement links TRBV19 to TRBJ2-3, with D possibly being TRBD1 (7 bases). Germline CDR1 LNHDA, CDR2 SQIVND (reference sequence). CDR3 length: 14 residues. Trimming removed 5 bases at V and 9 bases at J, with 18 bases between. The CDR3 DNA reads TGTGCCAGTAGTCCGGAGGGACAGCCAAGCACGCAGTATTTT. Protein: CASSPEGQPSTQYF.